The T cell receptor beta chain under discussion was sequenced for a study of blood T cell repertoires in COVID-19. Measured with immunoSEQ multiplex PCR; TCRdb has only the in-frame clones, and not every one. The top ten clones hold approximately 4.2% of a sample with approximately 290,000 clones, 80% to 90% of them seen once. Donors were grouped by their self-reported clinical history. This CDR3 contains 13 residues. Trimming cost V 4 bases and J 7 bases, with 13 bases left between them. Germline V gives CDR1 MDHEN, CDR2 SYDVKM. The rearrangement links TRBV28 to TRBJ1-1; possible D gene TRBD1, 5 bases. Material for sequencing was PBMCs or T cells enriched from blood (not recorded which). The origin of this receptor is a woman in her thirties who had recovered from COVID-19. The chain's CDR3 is CASSSPRQSEAFF. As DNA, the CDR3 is TGTGCCAGCAGTTCGCCAAGACAGAGTGAAGCTTTCTTT.